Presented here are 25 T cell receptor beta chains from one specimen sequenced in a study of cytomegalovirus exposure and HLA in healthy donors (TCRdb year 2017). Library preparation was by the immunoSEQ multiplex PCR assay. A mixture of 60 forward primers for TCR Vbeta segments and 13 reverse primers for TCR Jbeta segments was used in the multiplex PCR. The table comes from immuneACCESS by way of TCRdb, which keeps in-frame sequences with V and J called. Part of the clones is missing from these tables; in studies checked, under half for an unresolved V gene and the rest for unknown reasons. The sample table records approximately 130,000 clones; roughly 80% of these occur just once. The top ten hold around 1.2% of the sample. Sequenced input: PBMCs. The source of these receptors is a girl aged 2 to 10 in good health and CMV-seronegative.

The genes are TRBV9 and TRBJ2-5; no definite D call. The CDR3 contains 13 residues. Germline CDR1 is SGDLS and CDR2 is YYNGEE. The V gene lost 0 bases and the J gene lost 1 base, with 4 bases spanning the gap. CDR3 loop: CASSVDIQETQYF. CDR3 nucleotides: TGTGCCAGCAGCGTAGACATCCAAGAGACCCAGTACTTC. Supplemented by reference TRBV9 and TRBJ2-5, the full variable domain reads DSGVTQTPKHLITATGQRVTLRCSPRSGDLSVYWYQQSLDQGLQFLIQYYNGEERAKGNILERFSAQQFPDLHSELNLSSLELGDSALYFCASSVDIQETQYFGPGTRLLVL.

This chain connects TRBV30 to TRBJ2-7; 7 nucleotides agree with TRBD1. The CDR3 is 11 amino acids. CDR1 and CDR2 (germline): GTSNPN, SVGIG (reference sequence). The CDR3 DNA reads TGTGCTCACGACAGGGATCACGAGCAGTACTTC. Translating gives CAHDRDHEQYF.

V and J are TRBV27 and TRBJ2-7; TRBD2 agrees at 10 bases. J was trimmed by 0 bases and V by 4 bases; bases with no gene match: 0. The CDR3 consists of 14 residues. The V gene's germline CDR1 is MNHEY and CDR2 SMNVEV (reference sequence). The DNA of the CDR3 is TGTGCCAGCAGTTGGACTAGCGGCTCCTACGAGCAGTACTTC. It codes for CASSWTSGSYEQYF.

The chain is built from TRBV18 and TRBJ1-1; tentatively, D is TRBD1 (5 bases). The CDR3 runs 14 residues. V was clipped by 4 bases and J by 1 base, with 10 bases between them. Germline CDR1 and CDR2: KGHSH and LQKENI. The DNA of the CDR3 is TGTGCCAGCTCACTATTACAGGAGAACACTGAAGCTTTCTTT. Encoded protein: CASSLLQENTEAFF.

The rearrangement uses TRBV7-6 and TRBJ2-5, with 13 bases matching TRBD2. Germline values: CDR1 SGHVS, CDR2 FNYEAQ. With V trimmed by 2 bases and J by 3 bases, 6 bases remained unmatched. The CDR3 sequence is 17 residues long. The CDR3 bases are TGTGCCAGCAGCTTAACCGGGACTAGCGGGATAAAAGAGACCCAGTACTTC. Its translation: CASSLTGTSGIKETQYF.

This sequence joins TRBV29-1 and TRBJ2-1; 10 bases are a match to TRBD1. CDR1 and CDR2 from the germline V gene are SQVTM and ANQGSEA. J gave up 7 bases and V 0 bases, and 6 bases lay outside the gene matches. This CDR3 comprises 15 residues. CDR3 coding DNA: TGCAGCGTTGAAGATCGCGGGACAGGGGATAATGAGCAGTTCTTC. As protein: CSVEDRGTGDNEQFF.

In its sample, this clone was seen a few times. The CDR3 DNA follows: TGTGCCAGCAGTGAAACACATGTACTGAACACTGAAGCTTTCTTT. Its translation: CASSETHVLNTEAFF. J is TRBJ1-1 and V is TRBV25-1; D is undetermined. Germline V gene sequence: CDR1 MGHDK, CDR2 SYGVNS. The CDR3 length is 15 residues. V dropped 2 bases and J dropped 0 bases, with 10 bases sitting between them.

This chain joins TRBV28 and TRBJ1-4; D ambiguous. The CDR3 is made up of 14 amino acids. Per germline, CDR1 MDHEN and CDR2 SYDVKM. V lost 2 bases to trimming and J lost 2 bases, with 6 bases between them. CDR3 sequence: CASSLVVTNEKLFF. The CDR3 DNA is TGTGCCAGCAGTTTAGTAGTGACTAATGAAAAACTGTTTTTT.

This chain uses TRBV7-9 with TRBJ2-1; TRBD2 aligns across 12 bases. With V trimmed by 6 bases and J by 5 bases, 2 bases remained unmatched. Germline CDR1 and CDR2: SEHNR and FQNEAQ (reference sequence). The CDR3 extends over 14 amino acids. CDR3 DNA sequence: TGTGCCAGCAGGACTAGCGGGGGCCACAATGAGCAGTTCTTC. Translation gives CASRTSGGHNEQFF.

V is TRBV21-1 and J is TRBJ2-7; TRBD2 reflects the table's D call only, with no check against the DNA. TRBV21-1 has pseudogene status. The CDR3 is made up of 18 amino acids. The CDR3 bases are TGTGCCAGCAGCGGCCGCCAGGATTTGGGGGGACTTGCCTACGAGCAGTACTTC. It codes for CASSGRQDLGGLAYEQYF.

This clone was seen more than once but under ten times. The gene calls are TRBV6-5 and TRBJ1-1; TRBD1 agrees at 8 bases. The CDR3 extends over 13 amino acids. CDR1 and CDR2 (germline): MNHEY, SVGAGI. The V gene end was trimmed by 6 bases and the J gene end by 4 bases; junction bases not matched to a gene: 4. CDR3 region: CASRRDRGTEAFF. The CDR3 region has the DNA TGTGCCAGCAGGCGAGACAGGGGCACTGAAGCTTTCTTT.

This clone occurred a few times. The chain's CDR3 is CASSQDTTDPYGYTF. CDR3 DNA: TGCGCCAGCAGCCAAGATACTACGGATCCCTATGGCTACACCTTC. V and J are TRBV4-3 and TRBJ1-2; the D is unclear. This CDR3 has 15 residues. Trimming pared 0 bases from V and 4 bases from J, leaving 12 bases between. CDR1 LGHNA and CDR2 YSLEER come from the germline V gene.

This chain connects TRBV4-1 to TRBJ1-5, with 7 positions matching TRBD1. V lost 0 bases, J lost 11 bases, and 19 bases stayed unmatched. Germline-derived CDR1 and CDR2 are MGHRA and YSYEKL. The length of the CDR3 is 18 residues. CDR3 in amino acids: CASSQETAGQVGARAQHF. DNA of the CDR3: TGCGCCAGCAGCCAAGAAACAGCAGGACAGGTGGGGGCTAGGGCCCAGCATTTT.

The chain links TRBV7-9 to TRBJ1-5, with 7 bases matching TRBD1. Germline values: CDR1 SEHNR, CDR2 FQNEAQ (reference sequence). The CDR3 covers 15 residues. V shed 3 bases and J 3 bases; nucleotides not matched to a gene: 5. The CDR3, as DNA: TGTGCCAGCAGCTTGGTGGGGACAGACAATCAGCCCCAGCATTTT. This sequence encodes CASSLVGTDNQPQHF.

The CDR3 DNA sequence: TGTGCCAGCGCTAGCGGGCAGTACAATGAGCAGTTCTTC. This translates into CASASGQYNEQFF. This chain joins TRBV2 and TRBJ2-1; 8 nucleotides agree with TRBD2. The CDR3 extends over 13 amino acids. V gave up 8 bases and J gave up 4 bases; unmatched junction bases: 4. Germline lookup yields CDR1 SNHLY and CDR2 FYNNEI.

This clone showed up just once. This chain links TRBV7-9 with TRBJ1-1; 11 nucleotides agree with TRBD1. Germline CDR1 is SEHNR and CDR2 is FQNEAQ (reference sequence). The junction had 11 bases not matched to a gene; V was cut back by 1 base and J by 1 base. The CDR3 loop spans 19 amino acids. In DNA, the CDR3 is TGTGCCAGCAGCTTAGGCTGGACAGGGGGCCCGCGGGGGAACACTGAAGCTTTCTTT. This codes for CASSLGWTGGPRGNTEAFF.

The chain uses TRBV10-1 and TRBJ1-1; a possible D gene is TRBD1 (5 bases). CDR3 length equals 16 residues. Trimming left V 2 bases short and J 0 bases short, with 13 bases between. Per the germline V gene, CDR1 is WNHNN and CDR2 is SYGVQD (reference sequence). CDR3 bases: TGCGCCAGCAGTGAGACCCCAGGGCGGATGAACACTGAAGCTTTCTTT. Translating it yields CASSETPGRMNTEAFF.

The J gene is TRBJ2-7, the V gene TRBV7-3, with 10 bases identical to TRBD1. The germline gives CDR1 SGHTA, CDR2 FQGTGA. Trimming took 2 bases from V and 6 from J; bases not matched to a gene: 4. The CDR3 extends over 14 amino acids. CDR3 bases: TGTGCCAGCAGCTTAGGGGGGGACAGGGGCGAGCAGTACTTC. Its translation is CASSLGGDRGEQYF.

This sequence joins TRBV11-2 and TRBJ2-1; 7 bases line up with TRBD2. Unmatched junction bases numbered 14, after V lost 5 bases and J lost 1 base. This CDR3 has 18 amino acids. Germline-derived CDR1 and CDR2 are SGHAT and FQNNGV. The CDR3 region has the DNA TGTGCCAGCAGCCCGGGACTATCTTCGGCGAGGTCCTACAATGAGCAGTTCTTC. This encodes CASSPGLSSARSYNEQFF.

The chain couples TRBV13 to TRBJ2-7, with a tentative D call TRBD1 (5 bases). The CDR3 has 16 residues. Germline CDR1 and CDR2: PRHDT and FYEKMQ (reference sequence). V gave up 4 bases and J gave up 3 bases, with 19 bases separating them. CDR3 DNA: TGTGCCAGCAGCTCAAGGACGGGTTGGGGCCTCTACGAGCAGTACTTC. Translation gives CASSSRTGWGLYEQYF.

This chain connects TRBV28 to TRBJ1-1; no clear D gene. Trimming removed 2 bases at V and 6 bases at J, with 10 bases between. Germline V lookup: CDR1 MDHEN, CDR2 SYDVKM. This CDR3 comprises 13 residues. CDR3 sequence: CASSLSRGAEAFF. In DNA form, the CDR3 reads TGTGCCAGCAGTTTAAGTCGGGGAGCTGAAGCTTTCTTT.

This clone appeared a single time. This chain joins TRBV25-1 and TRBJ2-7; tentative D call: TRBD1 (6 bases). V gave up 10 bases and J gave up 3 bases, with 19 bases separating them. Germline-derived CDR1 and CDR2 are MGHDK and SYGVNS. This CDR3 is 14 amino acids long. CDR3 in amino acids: CATMSPGTHYEQYF. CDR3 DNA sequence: TGTGCCACCATGAGTCCCGGGACACACTACGAGCAGTACTTC.

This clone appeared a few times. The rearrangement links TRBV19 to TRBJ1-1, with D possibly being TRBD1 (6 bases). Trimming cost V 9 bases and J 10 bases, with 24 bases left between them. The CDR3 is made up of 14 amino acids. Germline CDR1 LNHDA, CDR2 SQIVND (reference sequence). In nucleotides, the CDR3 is TGTGCCAGCAGACCACCTCAGGGGCAAAAAAGAGCTTTCTTT. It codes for CASRPPQGQKRAFF.

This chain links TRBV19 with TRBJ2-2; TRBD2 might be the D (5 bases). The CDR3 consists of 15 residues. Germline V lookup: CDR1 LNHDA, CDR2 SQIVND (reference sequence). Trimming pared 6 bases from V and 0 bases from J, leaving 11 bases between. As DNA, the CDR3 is TGTGCCAGTAGACAACTAGACTCGAACACCGGGGAGCTGTTTTTT. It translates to CASRQLDSNTGELFF.

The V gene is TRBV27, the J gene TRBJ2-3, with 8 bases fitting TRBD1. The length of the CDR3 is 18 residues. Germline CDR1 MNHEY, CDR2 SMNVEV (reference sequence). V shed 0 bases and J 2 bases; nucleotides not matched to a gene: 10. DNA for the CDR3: TGTGCCAGCAGTTTATCCGCTTTGTTGGACAGGGTCACAGATACGCAGTATTTT. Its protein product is CASSLSALLDRVTDTQYF.